This T cell receptor (beta chain) was sequenced during a study of beta chain features in type 1 diabetes. The wider study: The patients were much like the healthy donors in age, gender and cell yields.

General observations from the study: Across all four CD4+ subsets, people with type 1 diabetes showed modestly shorter TCRB CDR3s.

As every portion of the isolated RNA was reverse transcribed, the sequencing read expressed TCRB transcripts. The study sequenced naive, central memory and regulatory T cell samples to an average of around 3.4 million reads. Profiled with immunoSEQ multiplex PCR; TCRdb holds only in-frame clones, not every one. This repertoire shows 500,000 to 800,000 clones, around 12% found once; its top ten account for 0.095% to 0.15%. Blood was drawn once from each donor into heparinised tubes. The draws averaged about 120 mL. In germline, CDR1 is SGHTA, CDR2 FQGNSA. Trimming stripped 5 bases from V and 0 bases from J, with 10 bases between. The CDR3 has 15 residues. In the case of this clone: The antigen is not known.

V and J are TRBV7-2 and TRBJ1-4; perhaps TRBD1 as D (5 bases). The sequencing sample was made of naive CD4+ T cells from blood. The clonotype originates from a man younger than 45 with type 1 diabetes. The CDR3 sequence: CASSNTGATNEKLFF. In DNA, the CDR3 is TGTGCCAGCAGCAATACAGGAGCAACTAATGAAAAACTGTTTTTT.